This is a list of T cell receptor beta chains from one sample in a study of OX40 agonist ivuxolimab in advanced cancers. Method: immunoSEQ multiplex PCR; TCRdb's copy keeps in-frame clones and lacks some. The sample consists of 43,000 or so clones, about 88% of them appearing once. Material: CD4+ or CD8+ T cells sorted from blood, obtained in a trial of the OX40 agonist ivuxolimab. These receptors were taken from an adult with an advanced solid tumor such as melanoma, head and neck, liver or kidney cancer. Each CDR3 is given without its conserved first and last residue.

TRBV6-6	TRBJ1-6	ATETTGRTPLH
TRBV28	TRBJ2-7	ATIGEGARHYEQY
TRBV5-6	TRBJ1-2	ASSPPGFSYGYT
TRBV5-4	TRBJ2-7	ASSLRREGSEQY
TRBV28	TRBJ1-2	ASRPTGLGDYGYT
TRBV6-4	TRBJ2-1	ASSDGGQFYNEQF
TRBV7-8	TRBJ1-1	ASSLAEAGGAF
TRBV5-1	TRBJ2-3	ASSLLAQSTDTQY
TRBV18	TRBJ1-2	ASSPTATAFYGYT
TRBV28	TRBJ2-7	ASSPGRDYEQY
TRBV7-9	TRBJ1-1	ASSLAANTEAF
TRBV9	TRBJ2-3	ASSQWTSGRAGADTQY
TRBV5-4	TRBJ2-5	ASSPGTPGLQETQY
TRBV6-6	TRBJ1-2	ASSYSRTDGYT
TRBV19	TRBJ1-5	ASSILSGQGQPQH
TRBV7-2	TRBJ2-7	ASTISGRAYEQY
TRBV9	TRBJ1-1	ASSVAGDGPMAF
TRBV11-3	TRBJ1-2	ASSLGLVNYGYT
TRBV15	TRBJ2-1	ATSRGLADYNEQF
TRBV5-8	TRBJ2-7	ASRGRRGSYEQY
TRBV2	TRBJ2-2	ASSFQGTGELF
TRBV19	TRBJ2-7	ASTLSGTGRD
TRBV4-2	TRBJ1-4	ASSQLTGGTNEKLF
TRBV27	TRBJ1-5	ATSRTGSQPQH
TRBV18	TRBJ2-7	ASSPFSGPSYEQY
TRBV7-2	TRBJ2-1	ASSFTIRDEQF
TRBV18	TRBJ1-1	ASSPDQGLNTEAF
TRBV18	TRBJ2-2	ASSPPGLAGEGTGELF